Below, 32 T cell receptor beta chains from the same sample are listed, as sequenced in a study of CD8 T cells in ankylosing spondylitis. MiXCR, applied by TCRdb to the 5' RACE reads, yields one record per CDR3 protein. The repertoire holds 350,000 or so distinct CDR3 sequences, with 9.5% to 13% as singletons. Material: blood, either unsorted or a sorted T cell fraction (not recorded which). Receptors were obtained from a female donor with ankylosing spondylitis or in good health (not recorded which).

The gene calls are TRBV6-2 or TRBV6-3 and TRBJ1-5, with D possibly being TRBD1 (5 bases). CDR1 is MNHEY and CDR2 is SVGEGT in the germline V gene. The CDR3 is made up of 14 amino acids. V lost 6 bases to trimming and J lost 4 bases, with 13 bases between them. The CDR3, as DNA: TGTGCCAGCAGACCCGGGACCTCAAATCAGCCCCAGCATTTT. Translating gives CASRPGTSNQPQHF.

The sample holds many counts of this clonotype. This chain uses TRBV20-1 with TRBJ2-3; D is perhaps TRBD2 (7 bases). Germline CDR1 is DFQATT and CDR2 is SNEGSKA (reference sequence). Trimming cost V 5 bases and J 1 base, with 10 bases left between them. The CDR3 is 13 amino acids. The CDR3 reads CSAGGAGTDTQYF. DNA for the CDR3: TGCAGTGCTGGGGGGGCAGGCACAGATACGCAGTATTTT.

As to this clonotype: A clone one base away is much larger, so this may be a read error. The V gene is TRBV6-1, the J gene TRBJ2-1; 9 nucleotides match TRBD2. The CDR3 is made up of 15 amino acids. Germline CDR1 MNHNS, CDR2 SASEGT. The CDR3 sequence is CSSFGRGGSYNEQFF. The CDR3 DNA reads as TGTTCCAGCTTTGGGCGGGGGGGCTCCTACAATGAGCAGTTCTTC.

Notes on this clonotype: Possible read error: a much larger clone is one base away. J is TRBJ2-1 and V is TRBV5-1; the D gene is possibly TRBD2 (6 bases). The CDR3 runs 15 residues. Germline loops: CDR1 SGHRS, CDR2 YFSETQ. The CDR3 nucleotides read TGCGCCAGCATTATTGACGGGAGCTCCTACAATGAGCAGTCCTTC. Residues: CASIIDGSSYNEQSF.

This clonotype was observed at least ten times. CDR3 loop: CSARVPSAAETQYF. The CDR3 nucleotides are TGCAGTGCTAGAGTGCCTAGCGCTGCGGAGACCCAGTACTTC. The chain employs TRBV20-1 and TRBJ2-5, with a weak D call TRBD2 (6 bases). The CDR3 spans 14 residues. Germline V gives CDR1 DFQATT, CDR2 SNEGSKA (reference sequence). Trimming left V 1 base short and J 5 bases short, with 14 bases between.

This clonotype was seen a few times. The chain uses TRBV2 and TRBJ2-1, with TRBD1 matching 9 bases. The CDR3 is made up of 13 amino acids. From germline, CDR1 is SNHLY and CDR2 FYNNEI. V dropped 9 bases and J dropped 6; count of bases not matched to a gene: 6. The CDR3 sequence is CASGGQGSNEQFF. DNA of the CDR3: TGTGCCAGTGGGGGACAGGGAAGCAATGAGCAGTTCTTC.

This clonotype was seen more than once but under ten times. This chain links TRBV6-6 with TRBJ2-1; 7 bases are shared with TRBD2. From germline, CDR1 is MNHNY and CDR2 SVGAGI (reference sequence). The CDR3 is made up of 13 amino acids. J was trimmed by 9 bases and V by 5 bases; bases with no gene match: 7. The CDR3 DNA sequence: TGTGCCAGCAGTATAGCGGGTCGAAGTGAGCAGTTCTTC. Translated, it gives CASSIAGRSEQFF.

This clonotype was counted many times. The J gene is TRBJ2-3, the V gene TRBV7-7, with D hard to call. CDR1 and CDR2 (germline): SSHAT, FNYEAQ (reference sequence). The V gene lost 1 base and the J gene lost 0 bases, with 11 bases spanning the gap. The CDR3 has 16 amino acids. The CDR3 is CASSLGGAPSTDTQYF. The CDR3 nucleotides read TGTGCCAGCAGCTTAGGCGGCGCCCCCAGCACAGATACGCAGTATTTT.

This clonotype was observed at least ten times. V is TRBV10-3 and J is TRBJ1-2; 9 bases agree with TRBD1. This CDR3 is 16 amino acids long. Germline loops: CDR1 ENHRY, CDR2 SYGVKD. V was clipped by 3 bases and J by 4 bases; unmatched bases: 9. In nucleotides, the CDR3 is TGTGCCATCAGTGACCCGGGACAGGGCGGGCTCTATGGCTACACCTTC. It specifies CAISDPGQGGLYGYTF.

This chain links TRBV5-5 with TRBJ1-2; no firm D call. Trimming shortened V by 0 bases and J by 4 bases, and 13 bases separated the two germline ends. This CDR3 has 15 amino acids. The germline CDR1 and CDR2 sequences are SGHKS and YYEKEE (reference sequence). CDR3 sequence (DNA): TGTGCCAGCAGCTTGGAACGGATAGTTTTCTATGGCTACACCTTC. It translates to CASSLERIVFYGYTF. Full variable domain (outside the CDR3, taken from reference TRBV5-5 and TRBJ1-2): DAGVTQSPTHLIKTRGQQVTLRCSPISGHKSVSWYQQVLGQGPQFIFQYYEKEERGRGNFPDRFSARQFPNYSSELNVNALLLGDSALYLCASSLERIVFYGYTFGSGTRLTVV.

The CDR3 nucleotides are TGTGCCAGCAGCTTATTCGCTAGCGCGAACAATGAGCAGTTCTTC. Translating gives CASSLFASANNEQFF. V usage is TRBV7-6 and J usage is TRBJ2-1, with a weak D call TRBD2 (6 bases). Germline-derived CDR1 and CDR2 are SGHVS and FNYEAQ. Trimming removed 2 bases at V and 5 bases at J, with 13 bases between. The CDR3 contains 15 residues.

This clonotype showed up many times. The chain combines TRBV20-1 with TRBJ2-2; D unclear. The germline V and J ends were trimmed by 6 bases and 4 bases, with 15 bases remaining between them. The CDR3 contains 14 residues. The germline V gene has CDR1 DFQATT and CDR2 SNEGSKA (reference sequence). In DNA, the CDR3 is TGCAGTGCCAGGACGCTAAAAGGCACCGGGGAGCTGTTTTTT. This codes for CSARTLKGTGELFF.

This clonotype has ten or more counts. V gene TRBV5-6 combines with J gene TRBJ2-1, with D hard to call. The CDR3 contains 15 residues. CDR1 is SGHDT, CDR2 YYEEEE, per germline. V lost 1 base, J lost 9 bases, and 17 bases lay in between. This CDR3 is CASSLSNSPEGEQFF. The DNA for the CDR3 is TGTGCCAGCAGCTTGAGTAACAGCCCCGAAGGTGAGCAGTTCTTC.

The V gene is TRBV7-6, the J gene TRBJ2-1; D is undetermined. V lost 5 bases and J 0 bases, leaving 11 bases between the germline ends. Germline assignment: CDR1 SGHVS and CDR2 FNYEAQ. This CDR3 spans 15 amino acids. CDR3 in DNA: TGTGCCAGCAGCAACAGCCGAAACTCCTACAATGAGCAGTTCTTC. Translating gives CASSNSRNSYNEQFF.

This clonotype was picked up one time. The chain recombines TRBV19 with TRBJ2-4; D gene ambiguous. V dropped 6 bases and J dropped 0 bases, with 15 bases sitting between them. The CDR3 is 16 residues long. The germline V gene has CDR1 LNHDA and CDR2 SQIVND (reference sequence). CDR3 in DNA: TGTGCCAGTAGCCCCCGGACGGTTATAGCCAAAAACATTCAGTACTTC. It translates to CASSPRTVIAKNIQYF.

This chain joins TRBV5-1 and TRBJ1-3; D is uncertain. CDR3 length: 13 residues. CDR1 SGHRS and CDR2 YFSETQ come from the germline V gene. The germline V and J ends were trimmed by 6 bases and 4 bases, with 11 bases remaining between them. This CDR3 is CASTFFSGNTIYF. The CDR3 nucleotides are TGCGCCAGCACCTTTTTTTCCGGAAACACCATATATTTT.

This clonotype came up a few times. This chain joins TRBV5-5 and TRBJ2-1; D unresolved. The germline gives CDR1 SGHKS, CDR2 YYEKEE (reference sequence). Trimming left V 0 bases short and J 2 bases short, with 9 bases between. The CDR3 loop spans 15 amino acids. DNA for the CDR3: TGTGCCAGCAGCTTGGGGGGATACGCCTACAATGAGCAGTTCTTC. Protein sequence: CASSLGGYAYNEQFF.

The J gene is TRBJ2-3, the V gene TRBV28; 8 bases agree with TRBD2. The CDR3 is 17 residues long. Trimming cost V 4 bases and J 3 bases; bases outside gene matches: 12. Germline values: CDR1 MDHEN, CDR2 SYDVKM. The DNA of the CDR3 is TGTGCCAGCAGTTCGCCCCCGAGCGGGAGATGGACAGATACGCAGTATTTT. Translation: CASSSPPSGRWTDTQYF.

This clonotype has ten or more counts. The rearrangement links TRBV29-1 to TRBJ1-1, with D tentatively TRBD1 (5 bases). Germline loops: CDR1 SQVTM, CDR2 ANQGSEA. The V gene lost 6 bases and the J gene lost 3 bases, with 14 bases spanning the gap. The CDR3 totals 13 residues. CDR3: CSVAFGGYTEAFF. The DNA of the CDR3 is TGCAGCGTCGCTTTCGGGGGTTACACTGAAGCTTTCTTT.

This clonotype was picked up a small number of times. The rearrangement joins TRBV18 to TRBJ2-7; D gene uncertain. V lost 0 bases, J lost 2 bases, and 8 bases lay in between. Germline lookup yields CDR1 KGHSH and CDR2 LQKENI. The CDR3 contains 14 residues. Here the CDR3 reads CASSPPRVPYEQYF. The DNA of the CDR3 is TGTGCCAGCTCACCACCTAGGGTCCCCTACGAGCAGTACTTC.

J is TRBJ1-5 and V is TRBV20-1; 7 positions match TRBD1. Looked up from germline, CDR1 is DFQATT and CDR2 is SNEGSKA (reference sequence). CDR3 size: 15 residues. V trimming: 5 bases; J trimming: 2 bases; junction bases outside the gene matches: 9. The CDR3 DNA is TGCAGTGCTGGAAACAGGGGTTCGGGCAATCAGCCCCAGCATTTT. It translates to CSAGNRGSGNQPQHF.

The table lists this clonotype with many counts. This chain connects TRBV12-3 or TRBV12-4 to TRBJ1-2, with 9 nucleotides matching TRBD1. The J segment lost 6 bases and the V segment lost 3 bases, leaving 2 bases of the junction unmatched. This CDR3 has 13 residues. The CDR3, as DNA: TGTGCCAGCAGTTTTGGGACAGGGAATGGCTACACCTTC. This sequence encodes CASSFGTGNGYTF.

This clonotype was observed a handful of times. The chain joins TRBV11-2 to TRBJ2-5; D not certain. CDR1 is SGHAT, CDR2 FQNNGV, per germline. V was trimmed by 1 base and J by 1 base, leaving 22 bases between them. This CDR3 contains 19 residues. CDR3 region: CASSLGGQGKRYLQETQYF. The CDR3 nucleotides are TGTGCCAGCAGCTTAGGAGGTCAAGGGAAACGCTACCTCCAAGAGACCCAGTACTTC.

The chain links TRBV10-3 to TRBJ2-7; D gene unclear. The CDR3 consists of 12 residues. The germline V and J ends were trimmed by 10 bases and 4 bases, with 14 bases remaining between them. Germline CDR1 reads ENHRY; CDR2 reads SYGVKD. CDR3 protein: CATGVDPYEQYF. The DNA of the CDR3 is TGTGCCACCGGCGTGGACCCTTACGAGCAGTACTTC.

The gene calls are TRBV5-1 and TRBJ2-3; 7 nucleotides align to TRBD2. In germline, CDR1 is SGHRS, CDR2 YFSETQ. The CDR3 sequence is 15 residues long. V was clipped by 1 base and J by 2 bases; unmatched bases: 4. DNA of the CDR3: TGCGCCAGCAGCTTGTTAGGACTAGACACAGATACGCAGTATTTT. It specifies CASSLLGLDTDTQYF.

There are a few counts of this clonotype. The chain joins TRBV18 to TRBJ1-6; 7 nucleotides agree with TRBD1. The ends lost 4 bases at V and 7 bases at J; junction bases unmatched: 4. CDR3 size: 14 residues. In germline, CDR1 is KGHSH, CDR2 LQKENI. CDR3 nucleotides: TGTGCCAGCTCACAGGGGGCGAAGAATTCACCCCTCCACTTT. Translation gives CASSQGAKNSPLHF.

This clonotype was observed many times. Compared with germline, one end of the junction differs, possibly owing to a read error. This chain uses TRBV7-7 with TRBJ2-1; TRBD1 might be the D (7 bases). Germline CDR1 and CDR2: SSHAT and FNYEAQ (reference sequence). The CDR3 runs 12 residues. In DNA, the CDR3 is TGTGCTAGCAGCTCAGGGGGGAATGAGCAGTTCTTC. Translation gives CASSSGGNEQFF.

This clonotype was detected many times. This chain joins TRBV20-1 and TRBJ1-5, with D unresolved. V lost 0 bases and J lost 7, with 16 bases in between. CDR1 is DFQATT, CDR2 SNEGSKA, per germline (reference sequence). The CDR3 extends over 15 amino acids. The CDR3 loop reads CSARDDLRIQQPQHF. The CDR3, as DNA: TGCAGTGCTAGAGATGATTTGAGAATACAACAGCCCCAGCATTTT.

In this sample, this clonotype turned up a few times. The J gene is TRBJ2-7, the V gene TRBV28; TRBD2 might be the D (6 bases). V gave up 2 bases and J gave up 3 bases, with 17 bases separating them. Germline assignment: CDR1 MDHEN and CDR2 SYDVKM. The CDR3 runs to 16 residues. Here the CDR3 DNA reads TGTGCCAGCAGTTTAATCGGCGGGACTCCGAGCTACGAGCAGTACTTC. Residues: CASSLIGGTPSYEQYF.

The table lists this clonotype with a few counts. The chain couples TRBV20-1 to TRBJ2-7; no definite D call. Germline assignment: CDR1 DFQATT and CDR2 SNEGSKA (reference sequence). The germline V and J ends were trimmed by 6 bases and 7 bases, with 13 bases remaining between them. CDR3 length: 11 amino acids. DNA for the CDR3: TGCAGTGCGACAAACCCTAGAGAGCAGTACTTC. Translation: CSATNPREQYF.

This clonotype showed up many times. The chain links TRBV7-9 to TRBJ1-1, with TRBD1 matching over 9 bases. V gave up 3 bases and J gave up 5 bases; unmatched junction bases: 7. The CDR3 loop spans 15 amino acids. The V gene's germline CDR1 is SEHNR and CDR2 FQNEAQ (reference sequence). This CDR3 reads CASSFGNRGRTEAFF. The CDR3 region has the DNA TGTGCCAGCAGCTTCGGTAACAGGGGGCGGACTGAAGCTTTCTTT.

This chain joins TRBV5-1 and TRBJ2-5, with a weak D call TRBD1 (6 bases). CDR1 and CDR2 (germline): SGHRS, YFSETQ. Trimming shortened V by 0 bases and J by 1 base, and 13 bases separated the two germline ends. This CDR3 spans 16 amino acids. The CDR3 sequence: CASSLDWGHPQETQYF. CDR3 sequence (DNA): TGCGCCAGCAGCTTGGATTGGGGACATCCCCAAGAGACCCAGTACTTC. The complete variable domain, with remaining parts taken from reference TRBV5-1 and TRBJ2-5, reads KAGVTQTPRYLIKTRGQQVTLSCSPISGHRSVSWYQQTPGQGLQFLFEYFSETQRNKGNFPGRFSGRQFSNSRSEMNVSTLELGDSALYLCASSLDWGHPQETQYFGPGTRLLVL.